The text below deals with one T cell receptor beta chain. The ends were cut back, 2 bases at V and 7 bases at J, with 27 bases in the middle. CDR1 and CDR2 from the germline V gene are GTSNPN and SVGIG (reference sequence). The CDR3 loop spans 17 amino acids. Original handling: Amplification from reference gene primers served as the basis for estimated nucleated cell counts. The repertoire was sequenced with immunoSEQ multiplex PCR; TCRdb's copy has only in-frame clones and lacks some. D and trimming come from the DNA, and the V and J calls and clone size come from that table. The table shows about 180,000 clones, with approximately 89% occurring only once. This record comes from a study of blood T cell repertoires in COVID-19. Overall study: Sites in the United States, Italy and Spain provided acute and convalescent COVID-19 samples. T cells, B-cell-depleted T cells, or PBMCs provided the cDNA or gDNA that served as material.

The chain is built from TRBV30 and TRBJ2-7; D is perhaps TRBD2 (5 bases). The sample was peripheral blood. The origin of this receptor is a man aged 40-49 years with active or convalescent COVID-19. CDR3 DNA sequence: TGTGCCTGGAGTAATTTACAATCCGGGATCTGGCCGGAGGAGCAGTACTTC. It codes for CAWSNLQSGIWPEEQYF.